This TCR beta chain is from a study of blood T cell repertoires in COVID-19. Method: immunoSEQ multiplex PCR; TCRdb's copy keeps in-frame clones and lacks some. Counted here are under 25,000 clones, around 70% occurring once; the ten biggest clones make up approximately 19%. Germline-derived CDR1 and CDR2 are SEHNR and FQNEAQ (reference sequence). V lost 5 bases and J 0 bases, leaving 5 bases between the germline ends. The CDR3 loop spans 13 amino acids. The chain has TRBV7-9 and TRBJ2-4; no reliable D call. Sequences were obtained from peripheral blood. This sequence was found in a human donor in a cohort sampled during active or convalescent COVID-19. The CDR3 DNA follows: TGTGCCAGCAGCCGGGTAGCCAAAAACATTCAGTACTTC. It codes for CASSRVAKNIQYF. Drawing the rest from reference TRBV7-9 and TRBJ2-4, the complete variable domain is DTGVSQNPRHKITKRGQNVTFRCDPISEHNRLYWYRQTLGQGPEFLTYFQNEAQLEKSRLLSDRFSAERPKGSFSTLEIQRTEQGDSAMYLCASSRVAKNIQYFGAGTRLSVL.